Sequencing of this T cell receptor (beta chain) was carried out in a study of control samples from healthy donors and cancer patients. Only in-frame clones appear in the TCRdb table, and some are missing; sequencing was by immunoSEQ multiplex PCR. The sample contains 80,000 or so clones, 85% to 95% of which appear only once. The V gene lost 0 bases and the J gene lost 8 bases, with 7 bases spanning the gap. There are 12 residues in the CDR3. Germline assignment: CDR1 LGHDT and CDR2 YNNKEL (reference sequence). Sample: blood. This sequence joins TRBV3-1 (or the pseudogene TRBV3-2) and TRBJ1-2, with D possibly being TRBD1 (5 bases). The sequence came from a woman between 40 and 50 years old in good health. Written as DNA, the CDR3 is TGTGCCAGCAGCCAAGAGGGGCTCGGCTACACCTTC. This gives the protein CASSQEGLGYTF.